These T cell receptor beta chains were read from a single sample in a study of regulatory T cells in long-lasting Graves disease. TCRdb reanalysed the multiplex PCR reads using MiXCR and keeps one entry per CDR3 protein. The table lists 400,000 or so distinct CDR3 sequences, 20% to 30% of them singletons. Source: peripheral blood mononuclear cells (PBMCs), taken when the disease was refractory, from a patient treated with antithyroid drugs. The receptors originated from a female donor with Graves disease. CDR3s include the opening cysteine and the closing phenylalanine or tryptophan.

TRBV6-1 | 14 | CASRGRTAGNTIYF
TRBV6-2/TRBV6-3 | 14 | CASSYAGMQETQYF
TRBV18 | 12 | CASSLGSQPQHF
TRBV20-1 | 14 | CSAKRTEFNQPQHF
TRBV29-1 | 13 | CSVARSANTEAFF
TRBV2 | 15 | CASRETSGRFNEQFF
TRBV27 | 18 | CASRTGPGQGLRAGELFF
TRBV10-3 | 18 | CAISNDRTSGRAAGELFF
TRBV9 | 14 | CASSARGGRAEAFF
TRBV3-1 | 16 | CASSLRGGASNEKLFF
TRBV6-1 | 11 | CAGSDMGGYTF
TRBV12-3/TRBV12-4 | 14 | CATGRADIGETQYF
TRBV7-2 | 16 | CASSLDGGTGFDEQFF
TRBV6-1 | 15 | CASRTGGSSNQPQHF
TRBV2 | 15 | CASRPEGTGANVLTF
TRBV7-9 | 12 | CASSARLTGYTF
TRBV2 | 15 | CASVMGGNPQGEQYF
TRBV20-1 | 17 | CSARDPFRAGGTYGYTF
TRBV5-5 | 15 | CASSKNRGGSYGYTF
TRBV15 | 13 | CATSRVPGNTIYF
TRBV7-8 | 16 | CASSLPTGAGYNEQFF
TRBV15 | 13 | CATSRVGNYGYTF
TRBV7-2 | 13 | CASSFGPSDTQYF
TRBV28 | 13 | CASSLGGLGEQYF
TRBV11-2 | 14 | CASSYEGGSSPLHF
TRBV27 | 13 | CASSPLQPNIQYF
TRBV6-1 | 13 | CASILGFTGELFF
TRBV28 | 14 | CASWALQGTDTQYF
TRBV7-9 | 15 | CASSLPGTREYEQYF
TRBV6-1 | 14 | CASSEGHATGELFF
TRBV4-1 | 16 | CASSQVGVAGLVEQYF
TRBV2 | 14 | CASTRTGGADTQYF
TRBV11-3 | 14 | CASSPRRGTGELFF
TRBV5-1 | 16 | CASSLGRTANTGKLFF
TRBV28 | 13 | CASSVIGKSGYTF
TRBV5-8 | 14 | CASSSGQLNEKLFF
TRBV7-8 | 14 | CASSYGLAEETQYF
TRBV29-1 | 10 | CSVGTGEQYF
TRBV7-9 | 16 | CASSLAGRYITYEQYF
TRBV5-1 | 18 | CASSLASGVLPGANVLTF
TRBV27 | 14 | CASSSKNLNTEAFF
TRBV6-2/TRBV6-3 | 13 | CASSYSSGNTIYF
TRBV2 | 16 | CASSGLAGVSTDTQYF
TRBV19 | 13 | CATLGGVSTEAFF
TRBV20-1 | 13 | CSARPRVTTEAFF
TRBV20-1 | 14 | CSARSGQGFTEAFF
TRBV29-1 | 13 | CSAGPGGNQPQHF